The 25 T cell receptor beta chains below were found in one sample sequenced in a study of regulatory T cells in long-lasting Graves disease. The authors built TCR beta libraries using iRepertoire HTBI primers and Arm-PCR of CDR3 regions. TCRdb independently ran MiXCR on the multiplex PCR reads; one entry per CDR3 protein. The sample lists 400,000 to 650,000 distinct CDR3 sequences, around 16% occurring once. The time point is: newly diagnosed GD, antithyroid drugs for less than 3 months. With RNA extracted from PBMCs as input, the TCR library was made. In addition, the sample was reused for a study of T cells in Graves' hyperthyroidism and ophthalmopathy.

This specimen consisted of peripheral blood mononuclear cells (PBMCs), obtained at new diagnosis, from a patient treated with antithyroid drugs. Receptor source: a woman aged 35 to 60 with Graves disease.

The sample holds many counts of this clonotype. The rearrangement joins TRBV19 to TRBJ2-7, with 8 positions matching TRBD1. The CDR3 runs to 17 residues. CDR1 is LNHDA and CDR2 is SQIVND in the germline V gene (reference sequence). J lost 2 bases, V lost 3 bases, and 12 bases had no gene match. The CDR3 region is CASSIEYWTGHPYEQYF. The CDR3 DNA is TGTGCCAGTAGTATTGAGTATTGGACAGGGCACCCCTACGAGCAGTACTTC.

V gene TRBV7-9 combines with J gene TRBJ2-2, with TRBD1 matching 8 bases. CDR3 size: 15 residues. Losses at the gene ends were 5 bases for V and 1 base for J; bases not matched to a gene: 3. Germline CDR1 SEHNR, CDR2 FQNEAQ (reference sequence). The CDR3 DNA reads TGTGCCAGCAGCCGACAGGGGAGGAACACCGGGGAGCTGTTTTTT. The encoded protein is CASSRQGRNTGELFF.

The chain combines TRBV6-5 with TRBJ1-1; D unresolved. Between the trimmed V and J ends, which lost 2 bases and 2 bases, there was a span of 9 bases. The CDR3 is made up of 14 amino acids. Germline V gene sequence: CDR1 MNHEY, CDR2 SVGAGI. The CDR3 region has the DNA TGTGCCAGCAGTTACGGTTGGGGAAACACTGAAGCTTTCTTT. Amino acids: CASSYGWGNTEAFF.

As for this clonotype: The junction departs from the called germline gene at one end, perhaps through a read error. V and J are TRBV4-1 and TRBJ2-3; D possibly corresponds to TRBD2 (5 bases). Germline lookup yields CDR1 MGHRA and CDR2 YSYEKL. The CDR3 totals 17 residues. The CDR3 region has the DNA TGTGCCAGCAGCCCTCCGGACTCGCCGTTTAGCACAGATACGCAGTATTTT. Translated, it gives CASSPPDSPFSTDTQYF.

This clonotype was picked up a small number of times. The chain has TRBV20-1 and TRBJ2-5; the D gene is possibly TRBD1 (6 bases). Trimming removed 6 bases from V and 4 bases from J, with 12 bases in between. From germline, CDR1 is DFQATT and CDR2 SNEGSKA (reference sequence). There are 12 residues in the CDR3. CDR3 in DNA: TGCAGTGCCCACAGGGTCGGAGAGACCCAGTACTTC. Amino acids: CSAHRVGETQYF.

This clonotype turned up a few times. The rearrangement links TRBV20-1 to TRBJ1-4, with D uncertain. Per germline, CDR1 DFQATT and CDR2 SNEGSKA (reference sequence). Trimming cost V 6 bases and J 6 bases, with 14 bases left between them. This CDR3 is built from 13 residues. The CDR3 spells CSALRPEDEKLFF. The DNA of the CDR3 is TGCAGTGCCCTAAGGCCCGAGGATGAAAAACTGTTTTTT.

The sample holds a few counts of this clonotype. V gene TRBV11-2 combines with J gene TRBJ2-7; the match to TRBD1 covers 7 bases. Germline V gene data show CDR1 as SGHAT and CDR2 as FQNNGV. The CDR3 covers 15 residues. The junction had 11 bases not matched to a gene; V was cut back by 5 bases and J by 4 bases. The CDR3 sequence is CASSQDPTGAYEQYF. In DNA, the CDR3 is TGTGCCAGCAGCCAAGATCCAACAGGGGCGTACGAGCAGTACTTC.

The rearrangement joins TRBV6-5 to TRBJ1-6; D call uncertain. The CDR3 runs 14 residues. Trimming stripped 2 bases from V and 0 bases from J, with 2 bases between. The germline CDR1 and CDR2 sequences are MNHEY and SVGAGI. The CDR3 is CASSYSSYNSPLHF. The CDR3 DNA is TGTGCCAGCAGTTACAGCTCCTATAATTCACCCCTCCACTTT.

This clonotype was detected ten times or more. The chain is built from TRBV7-2 and TRBJ2-3, with no clear D. V lost 4 bases to trimming and J lost 4 bases, with 6 bases between them. Germline CDR1 reads SGHTA; CDR2 reads FQGNSA. CDR3 length: 12 amino acids. This CDR3 reads CASSWASDTQYF. In DNA, the CDR3 is TGTGCCAGCAGCTGGGCATCAGATACGCAGTATTTT.

Regarding this clonotype: An end of the junction differs from the germline gene, which may be a read error. This rearrangement joins TRBV3-1 to TRBJ1-1, with 7 nucleotides matching TRBD1. Germline lookup yields CDR1 LGHDT and CDR2 YNNKEL (reference sequence). The CDR3 extends over 16 amino acids. CDR3 bases: TGTGCCAGCAGTCAAGAGAAGACAGGGATAGGAACTGAAGCTCTCTTT. Encoded protein: CASSQEKTGIGTEALF.

This clonotype turned up a few times. The chain couples TRBV27 to TRBJ1-6; D might be TRBD1 (6 bases). Germline assignment: CDR1 MNHEY and CDR2 SMNVEV (reference sequence). The ends were cut back, 6 bases at V and 4 bases at J, with 16 bases in the middle. CDR3 length equals 16 residues. CDR3 in DNA: TGTGCCAGCAGCCTAGGGGGTTTCAGGTATAATTCACCCCTCCACTTT. Translating it yields CASSLGGFRYNSPLHF.

This clonotype was observed many times. This sequence joins TRBV9 and TRBJ1-3, with D maybe TRBD1 (6 bases). The germline gives CDR1 SGDLS, CDR2 YYNGEE. V was shortened by 0 bases and J by 4 bases, with 14 bases between the two germline ends. This CDR3 spans 16 amino acids. The CDR3 is CASSVEVGGYGNTIYF. The CDR3 DNA reads TGTGCCAGCAGCGTAGAAGTTGGGGGCTACGGAAACACCATATATTTT. The full variable domain, completed using reference TRBV9 and TRBJ1-3, is DSGVTQTPKHLITATGQRVTLRCSPRSGDLSVYWYQQSLDQGLQFLIQYYNGEERAKGNILERFSAQQFPDLHSELNLSSLELGDSALYFCASSVEVGGYGNTIYFGEGSWLTVV.

This clonotype was seen more than once but under ten times. This may arise from a read error, as a much more abundant clone is one base away. The conserved final phenylalanine or tryptophan is absent from the CDR3, which likely points to a read error. This chain connects TRBV20-1 to TRBJ2-3, with unresolved D. Trimming took 3 bases from V and 2 from J, leaving 6 bases between them. The CDR3 totals 12 residues. Germline lookup yields CDR1 DFQATT and CDR2 SNEGSKA (reference sequence). CDR3 region: CSARATTDTQYL. The CDR3 coding sequence is TGCAGTGCTAGGGCAACCACAGATACGCAGTATCTT.

This clonotype was counted many times. This chain connects TRBV7-2 to TRBJ1-2; 9 nucleotides line up with TRBD1. Per the germline V gene, CDR1 is SGHTA and CDR2 is FQGNSA. The junction had 13 bases not matched to a gene; V was cut back by 5 bases and J by 9 bases. The CDR3 spans 15 residues. CDR3 DNA sequence: TGTGCCAGCAGCCTAACTATAGGACAGGGGACGAGCTACACCTTC. This gives the protein CASSLTIGQGTSYTF.

This clonotype was counted many times. The rearrangement uses TRBV10-3 and TRBJ1-1; D uncertain. V lost 2 bases and J 8 bases, leaving 6 bases between the germline ends. Germline V gene data show CDR1 as ENHRY and CDR2 as SYGVKD. This CDR3 contains 11 residues. The CDR3 nucleotides read TGTGCCATCAGTGAGGCAGGAGAAGCTTTCTTT. Encoded protein: CAISEAGEAFF.

This clonotype was seen a few times. The V and J genes are TRBV15 and TRBJ2-7; D gene unclear. The CDR3 length is 13 residues. Germline loops: CDR1 LNHNV, CDR2 YYDKDF (reference sequence). The V and J ends lost 0 bases and 7 bases respectively, with 10 bases between them. CDR3 sequence (DNA): TGTGCCACCAGCAGAGACAAATTAAGGGAGCAGTACTTC. As protein: CATSRDKLREQYF. Variable domain in full (rest from reference TRBV15 and TRBJ2-7): DAMVIQNPRYQVTQFGKPVTLSCSQTLNHNVMYWYQQKSSQAPKLLFHYYDKDFNNEADTPDNFQSRRPNTSFCFLDIRSPGLGDTAMYLCATSRDKLREQYFGPGTRLTVT.

The rearrangement joins TRBV6-1 to TRBJ1-5, with D hard to call. The CDR3 extends over 15 amino acids. The germline V gene has CDR1 MNHNS and CDR2 SASEGT. V lost 6 bases, J lost 0 bases, and 12 bases lay in between. DNA of the CDR3: TGTGCCAGCAGGGGCCTCGAGGATAGCAATCAGCCCCAGCATTTT. This sequence encodes CASRGLEDSNQPQHF.

This clonotype was recorded many times. CDR3 sequence reads: CSASGGGAETYEQYF. DNA of the CDR3: TGCAGTGCAAGTGGCGGGGGGGCCGAGACCTACGAGCAGTACTTC. The chain recombines TRBV20-1 with TRBJ2-7, with 9 bases lining up with TRBD2. Per the germline V gene, CDR1 is DFQATT and CDR2 is SNEGSKA (reference sequence). Trimming cost V 6 bases and J 2 bases; bases outside gene matches: 11. The CDR3 spans 15 residues.

Worth noting for this clonotype: A much larger clone lies one base from this, so it may be a read error. This chain connects TRBV3-1 to TRBJ2-7; D remains unclear. The CDR3 length is 15 residues. Trimming removed 1 base from V and 3 bases from J, with 13 bases in between. CDR1 LGHDT and CDR2 YNNKEL come from the germline V gene (reference sequence). CDR3 amino acids: CASSQVGTAVYEQYF. Here the CDR3 DNA reads TGTGCCAGCAGCCAAGTTGGTACAGCTGTCTACGAGCAGTACTTC.

This clonotype was counted ten times or more. The chain recombines TRBV18 with TRBJ2-1; D uncertain. V dropped 0 bases and J dropped 8 bases, with 11 bases sitting between them. The CDR3 contains 14 residues. Germline V gene lookup returns CDR1 KGHSH and CDR2 LQKENI. CDR3 region: CASSPPIGTDEQFF. The DNA of the CDR3 is TGTGCCAGCTCACCACCGATCGGCACCGATGAGCAGTTCTTC.

This clonotype was seen at least ten times. The gene calls are TRBV11-2 and TRBJ2-1; a weak D match, TRBD2 (5 bases). The CDR3 runs to 13 residues. V gave up 2 bases and J gave up 7 bases, with 9 bases separating them. Germline-derived CDR1 and CDR2 are SGHAT and FQNNGV. Here the CDR3 DNA reads TGTGCCAGCAGCTTAAGCTCGGGAAATGAGCAGTTCTTC. It translates to CASSLSSGNEQFF.

This clonotype has at least ten counts. This rearrangement joins TRBV28 to TRBJ1-1; 7 bases are shared with TRBD1. The germline V gene has CDR1 MDHEN and CDR2 SYDVKM. This CDR3 has 11 residues. V was clipped by 8 bases and J by 7 bases; unmatched bases: 4. This CDR3 is CASVQGFEAFF. In nucleotides, the CDR3 is TGTGCCAGCGTACAGGGGTTTGAAGCTTTCTTT.

This clonotype has at least ten counts. The chain recombines TRBV20-1 with TRBJ2-1; 14 bases fit TRBD2. CDR1 and CDR2 (germline): DFQATT, SNEGSKA (reference sequence). There are 17 residues in the CDR3. V lost 6 bases, J lost 0 bases, and 7 bases stayed unmatched. The CDR3 region is CSAPATSGGGSYNEQFF. In DNA form, the CDR3 reads TGCAGTGCCCCCGCGACTAGCGGGGGGGGCTCCTACAATGAGCAGTTCTTC.

This clonotype came up a few times. The junction departs from the called germline gene at one end, perhaps through a read error. The chain combines TRBV10-3 with TRBJ1-1; D perhaps matches TRBD1 (5 bases). The CDR3 consists of 15 residues. Germline V CDR1 and CDR2: ENHRY, SYGVKD. The CDR3 spells CAISEAGGSDTEASF. In nucleotides, the CDR3 is TGTGCCATCAGTGAGGCGGGGGGATCAGACACTGAAGCTTCCTTT.

On this clonotype: It differs at one base from a far larger clone, so likely a read error. V gene TRBV28 combines with J gene TRBJ2-7; weak D call: TRBD2 (6 bases). The J call may be wrong; the DNA end is better matched by TRBJ2-3. Germline loops: CDR1 MDHEN, CDR2 SYDVKM. The CDR3 contains 17 residues. The CDR3 DNA follows: TGTGCCAGCAGTTCCCCAATCCTAGCGAGGAAGGCAGATACGCAGTATTTT. Its protein is CASSSPILARKADTQYF.